These 17 T cell receptor beta chains came from one sample sequenced in a study of T cells in Graves' hyperthyroidism and ophthalmopathy (dated by TCRdb to between 2018 and 2021). The library was made by multiplex PCR. Sequencing took place on an Illumina HiSeq 2000. The TCR beta CDR3 regions were amplified from RNA transcripts. The TCR CDR3 was subjected to a first round of RT-PCR using the HTBI primer set and the Qiagen OneStep RT-PCR kit. Using fastp trimming at Q25 and MiXCR clonotype assembly, TCRdb reanalyzed the public sequencing data and kept in-frame beta chains. Each CDR3 protein gets just one entry, which takes the most common genes and DNA from the rows behind it. The sample records more than 450,000 distinct CDR3 sequences, less than 20% of which are singletons. Roughly 50% of the sample rests with the top ten. Sequencing was carried out using blood. The source is a man aged 40-50 years with Graves' ophthalmopathy.

This clonotype was seen at least ten times. V gene TRBV12-3 or TRBV12-4 combines with J gene TRBJ1-2; D possibly corresponds to TRBD1 (6 bases). The CDR3 is 15 residues long. V gave up 8 bases and J gave up 2 bases, with 18 bases separating them. The CDR3 nucleotides read TGTGCCAGCGCCCCCCCGACAGGTGGGAACTATGGCTACACCTTC. Translated, it gives CASAPPTGGNYGYTF.

There are a few counts of this clonotype. The chain joins TRBV20-1 to TRBJ1-2; D possibly corresponds to TRBD1 (5 bases). Germline V gene lookup returns CDR1 DFQATT and CDR2 SNEGSKA (reference sequence). The ends were cut back, 6 bases at V and 4 bases at J, with 12 bases in the middle. CDR3 length equals 12 residues. CDR3 nucleotides: TGCAGTGCCACCGGGGCACCCTATGGCTACACCTTC. Residues: CSATGAPYGYTF.

The chain uses TRBV4-2 and TRBJ2-2; 8 bases match TRBD1. Germline V CDR1 and CDR2: LGHNA, YNFKEQ. V lost 4 bases and J lost 4; bases outside the gene matches: 17. The CDR3 length is 19 residues. The CDR3 reads CASSRRWRQGARGTGELFF. CDR3 DNA: TGTGCCAGCAGCCGCCGATGGAGGCAGGGGGCGAGAGGCACCGGGGAGCTGTTTTTT.

This clonotype was recorded at least ten times. This sequence joins TRBV5-1 and TRBJ1-1, with D unresolved. V was cut by 2 bases and J by 1 base, with 9 bases left in between. CDR3 length: 14 residues. Germline V gene lookup returns CDR1 SGHRS and CDR2 YFSETQ. CDR3 sequence: CASSLEVPNTEAFF. Here the CDR3 DNA reads TGCGCCAGCAGCTTAGAGGTTCCGAACACTGAAGCTTTCTTT.

The rearrangement uses TRBV19 and TRBJ2-7; no definite D call. V was trimmed by 2 bases and J by 1 base, leaving 9 bases between them. The CDR3 sequence is 14 residues long. CDR1 and CDR2 (germline): LNHDA, SQIVND (reference sequence). The CDR3 loop reads CASSIRGPSYEQYF. The CDR3 region has the DNA TGTGCCAGTAGTATAAGAGGACCTTCCTACGAGCAGTACTTC.

The chain has TRBV29-1 and TRBJ2-1, with D unclear. CDR1 SQVTM and CDR2 ANQGSEA come from the germline V gene. This CDR3 has 11 residues. Trimming cost V 0 bases and J 9 bases, with 6 bases left between them. CDR3 region: CSVEEGSEQFF. The CDR3 DNA reads TGCAGCGTTGAAGAGGGTAGTGAGCAGTTCTTC.

This sequence joins TRBV7-3 and TRBJ2-1; 10 bases agree with TRBD2. The CDR3 consists of 14 residues. Germline V gene data show CDR1 as SGHTA and CDR2 as FQGTGA. With V trimmed by 5 bases and J by 7 bases, 5 bases remained unmatched. The CDR3: CASSKREGWNEQFF. Here the CDR3 DNA reads TGTGCCAGCAGCAAGCGGGAGGGTTGGAATGAGCAGTTCTTC.

The chain is built from TRBV20-1 and TRBJ1-2; D gene uncertain. The germline CDR1 and CDR2 sequences are DFQATT and SNEGSKA (reference sequence). The CDR3 totals 13 residues. Trimming removed 5 bases at V and 3 bases at J, with 13 bases between. CDR3 region: CSALWSGDYGYTF. CDR3 DNA sequence: TGCAGTGCTCTTTGGTCCGGCGACTATGGCTACACCTTC.

The chain recombines TRBV6-1 with TRBJ2-7; D is unresolved. The V and J ends lost 6 bases and 5 bases respectively, with 14 bases between them. Germline assignment: CDR1 MNHNS and CDR2 SASEGT. There are 13 residues in the CDR3. The CDR3: CASSPNGLDEQYF. In DNA form, the CDR3 reads TGTGCCAGCAGCCCGAACGGGTTGGACGAGCAGTACTTC.

The V call is TRBV27, the J call TRBJ1-5, with 9 positions matching TRBD1. Per germline, CDR1 MNHEY and CDR2 SMNVEV (reference sequence). The CDR3 is 15 amino acids. Germline trimming cut 6 bases from V and 3 bases from J; bases unmatched to any gene: 6. DNA for the CDR3: TGTGCCAGCAGGGCCGGGACAGGGCTCAATCAGCCCCAGCATTTT. Its protein is CASRAGTGLNQPQHF.

The V and J genes are TRBV2 and TRBJ1-2, with D maybe TRBD1 (5 bases). The CDR3 sequence is 15 residues long. Germline V gene sequence: CDR1 SNHLY, CDR2 FYNNEI. The V and J ends lost 2 bases and 6 bases respectively, with 16 bases between them. CDR3 DNA sequence: TGTGCCAGCAGTGAACAGGGATTGAGTAGCGATGGCTACACCTTC. It translates to CASSEQGLSSDGYTF.

This clonotype was observed at least ten times. The V and J genes are TRBV27 and TRBJ2-3; D is perhaps TRBD1 or TRBD2 (6 bases each). Germline CDR1 and CDR2: MNHEY and SMNVEV (reference sequence). The CDR3 covers 15 residues. V shed 5 bases and J shed 4 bases, with 16 bases lying between them. The CDR3 is CASSHGGSGPDTQYF. DNA of the CDR3: TGTGCCAGCAGTCACGGGGGCAGCGGGCCAGATACGCAGTATTTT.

The CDR3 region is CASSYSGSPSGANVLTF. The CDR3 DNA sequence: TGTGCCAGCAGTTACTCGGGCTCCCCCTCTGGGGCCAACGTCCTGACTTTC. This chain links TRBV6-2 or TRBV6-3 with TRBJ2-6; no clear D. Germline V CDR1 and CDR2: MNHEY, SVGEGT. Between the trimmed V and J ends, which lost 0 bases and 0 bases, there was a span of 9 bases. The CDR3 sequence is 17 residues long.

This clonotype has a count of ten or more. This chain joins TRBV28 and TRBJ2-7; 10 bases agree with TRBD1. The J segment lost 2 bases and the V segment lost 6 bases, leaving 4 bases of the junction unmatched. Germline V CDR1 and CDR2: MDHEN, SYDVKM. CDR3 size: 14 residues. CDR3 amino acids: CASSQGTGAYEQYF. For the CDR3, the DNA is TGTGCCAGCAGCCAAGGGACAGGGGCCTACGAGCAGTACTTC. The variable domain in full, completed from reference TRBV28 and TRBJ2-7, reads DVKVTQSSRYLVKRTGEKVFLECVQDMDHENMFWYRQDPGLGLRLIYFSYDVKMKEKGDIPEGYSVSREKKERFSLILESASTNQTSMYLCASSQGTGAYEQYFGPGTRLTVT.

On this clonotype: A much larger clone differs by one base, so this may be a read error. Given the absence of the conserved phenylalanine or tryptophan at the CDR3 end, a read error is likely. The chain uses TRBV3-1 and TRBJ1-1; D might be TRBD1 (5 bases). Germline V lookup: CDR1 LGHDT, CDR2 YNNKEL (reference sequence). The V and J ends lost 3 bases and 3 bases respectively, with 11 bases between them. The CDR3 is 14 residues long. This CDR3 is CASSHQTVYTEAFS. The CDR3 nucleotides read TGTGCCAGCAGCCACCAGACAGTTTACACTGAAGCTTTCTCT.

The rearrangement links TRBV28 to TRBJ1-2, with TRBD1 matching over 8 bases. CDR3 length: 15 amino acids. V lost 7 bases, J lost 0 bases, and 7 bases stayed unmatched. The V gene's germline CDR1 is MDHEN and CDR2 SYDVKM. CDR3 nucleotide sequence: TGTGCCAGCACCACGCCAGGGGGCCCTAACTATGGCTACACCTTC. This gives the protein CASTTPGGPNYGYTF.

V and J are TRBV28 and TRBJ1-4, with a possible D match to TRBD1 (5 bases). The V end was cut by 6 bases, the J end by 4 bases, with 9 bases between. This CDR3 contains 13 residues. CDR1 and CDR2 from the germline V gene are MDHEN and SYDVKM. The CDR3 sequence is CASRQGGNEKLFF. CDR3 nucleotides: TGTGCCAGCAGGCAGGGCGGTAATGAAAAACTGTTTTTT.